These 31 T cell receptor beta chains originate from one sample sequenced in a study of shared clonotypes between healthy human individuals. Sequenced by immunoSEQ multiplex PCR; TCRdb stores in-frame clones only, minus some. Of approximately 810,000 clones in the sample, nearly 95% were seen once. Terminally differentiated effector memory CD45RA+ cells were excluded from the naive CD8 cells, which were CD45RO-negative and positively selected for CCR7. The sequencing input was naive CD8+ T cells sorted from blood. The receptors derive from a man aged 25 to 40 in good health.

The V gene is TRBV5-1, the J gene TRBJ2-2; D gene uncertain. This CDR3 is 15 amino acids long. From germline, CDR1 is SGHRS and CDR2 YFSETQ. The V end was cut by 2 bases, the J end by 5 bases, with 13 bases between. The CDR3 coding sequence is TGCGCCAGCAGCTTCGCAGTGAAGAGGACCGGGGAGCTGTTTTTT. Translation: CASSFAVKRTGELFF.

The V and J genes are TRBV15 and TRBJ2-7; D uncertain. Germline loops: CDR1 LNHNV, CDR2 YYDKDF (reference sequence). The CDR3 loop spans 12 amino acids. Trimming removed 5 bases at V and 3 bases at J, with 8 bases between. Here the CDR3 reads CATSQYRYEQYF. For the CDR3, the DNA is TGTGCCACCAGCCAATACCGCTACGAGCAGTACTTC.

This sequence joins TRBV10-1 and TRBJ1-1; 7 nucleotides line up with TRBD1. CDR3 length: 12 amino acids. Per the germline V gene, CDR1 is WNHNN and CDR2 is SYGVQD (reference sequence). V lost 10 bases, J lost 4 bases, and 6 bases stayed unmatched. The CDR3 sequence is CAIRQGGTEAFF. DNA of the CDR3: TGCGCCATTAGACAGGGTGGCACTGAAGCTTTCTTT.

This chain uses TRBV29-1 with TRBJ2-1; D is perhaps TRBD1 (5 bases). V lost 2 bases and J lost 3, with 14 bases in between. CDR3 length: 15 amino acids. Germline loops: CDR1 SQVTM, CDR2 ANQGSEA. This CDR3 reads CSVETGRVNYNEQFF. The DNA for the CDR3 is TGCAGCGTTGAAACGGGCAGGGTAAACTACAATGAGCAGTTCTTC.

The J gene is TRBJ1-1, the V gene TRBV19, with TRBD1 matching over 7 bases. With 5 bases clipped from V and 6 bases from J, the junction kept 6 bases outside the gene matches. The CDR3 has 13 residues. Germline V gene data show CDR1 as LNHDA and CDR2 as SQIVND (reference sequence). CDR3 in amino acids: CASSRRGRPEAFF. The CDR3 DNA reads TGTGCCAGTAGTCGGAGGGGGCGACCTGAAGCTTTCTTT.

This clone has a single count. This chain links TRBV10-1 with TRBJ2-1; 7 bases are shared with TRBD2. The CDR3 length is 16 residues. J gave up 5 bases and V 2 bases, and 9 bases lay outside the gene matches. The germline V gene encodes CDR1 WNHNN and CDR2 SYGVQD (reference sequence). As DNA, the CDR3 is TGCGCCAGCAGTGAGGTAAGTAGCGGGTCGAACAATGAGCAGTTCTTC. Translated, it gives CASSEVSSGSNNEQFF.

V usage is TRBV5-1 and J usage is TRBJ1-1; 7 bases are a match to TRBD1. The CDR3 sequence is 14 residues long. Germline CDR1 reads SGHRS; CDR2 reads YFSETQ. V trimming: 0 bases; J trimming: 4 bases; junction bases outside the gene matches: 3. Here the CDR3 DNA reads TGCGCCAGCAGCTTGGAATACAGGGGCACTGAAGCTTTCTTT. Amino acids: CASSLEYRGTEAFF.

The rearrangement links TRBV11-2 to TRBJ1-2, with D possibly being TRBD1 (5 bases). V was trimmed by 5 bases and J by 7 bases, leaving 17 bases between them. The germline CDR1 and CDR2 sequences are SGHAT and FQNNGV. The CDR3 has 14 residues. The CDR3 spells CASSAISGGSGYTF. CDR3 in DNA: TGTGCCAGCAGCGCAATTAGCGGGGGGAGTGGCTACACCTTC.

The CDR3 DNA follows: TGTGCCAGTAGTATAGGGACGGCAGCCTTCGAGCAGTACTTC. Protein product: CASSIGTAAFEQYF. The chain has TRBV19 and TRBJ2-7; D remains unclear. V lost 1 base to trimming and J lost 6 bases, with 13 bases between them. Germline V gene data show CDR1 as LNHDA and CDR2 as SQIVND (reference sequence). There are 14 residues in the CDR3. The variable domain in full, with the rest retrieved from reference TRBV19 and TRBJ2-7, is DGGITQSPKYLFRKEGQNVTLSCEQNLNHDAMYWYRQDPGQGLRLIYYSQIVNDFQKGDIAEGYSVSREKKESFPLTVTSAQKNPTAFYLCASSIGTAAFEQYFGPGTRLTVT.

The chain joins TRBV5-1 to TRBJ2-5; 8 bases fit TRBD1. Germline V gene sequence: CDR1 SGHRS, CDR2 YFSETQ. J gave up 1 base and V 2 bases, and 7 bases lay outside the gene matches. The CDR3 extends over 16 amino acids. In DNA, the CDR3 is TGCGCCAGCAGCTTACCGAACAGGGGGATCCAAGAGACCCAGTACTTC. It translates to CASSLPNRGIQETQYF. The whole variable domain, remainder taken from reference TRBV5-1 and TRBJ2-5, is KAGVTQTPRYLIKTRGQQVTLSCSPISGHRSVSWYQQTPGQGLQFLFEYFSETQRNKGNFPGRFSGRQFSNSRSEMNVSTLELGDSALYLCASSLPNRGIQETQYFGPGTRLLVL.

The chain joins TRBV15 to TRBJ2-7, with 8 bases identical to TRBD2. Unmatched junction bases numbered 5, after V lost 8 bases and J lost 2 bases. The germline V gene has CDR1 LNHNV and CDR2 YYDKDF (reference sequence). The CDR3 consists of 13 residues. The CDR3 reads CATGGTSPYEQYF. As DNA, the CDR3 is TGTGCCACCGGGGGGACTAGTCCCTACGAGCAGTACTTC.

The rearrangement links TRBV5-4 to TRBJ2-7; D unresolved. Germline V gene lookup returns CDR1 SGHNT and CDR2 YYREEE (reference sequence). Between the trimmed V and J ends, which lost 3 bases and 3 bases, there was a span of 13 bases. This CDR3 has 14 amino acids. CDR3 sequence: CASSSSWGNYEQYF. Written as DNA, the CDR3 is TGTGCCAGCAGCTCCAGTTGGGGTAACTACGAGCAGTACTTC.

The rearrangement links TRBV6-1 to TRBJ2-5; TRBD1 agrees at 8 bases. The CDR3 contains 15 residues. Trimming at V came to 3 bases and at J to 5 bases, leaving 8 bases not matched to a gene. Germline lookup yields CDR1 MNHNS and CDR2 SASEGT. The CDR3 spells CASSEGTWTGETQYF. The CDR3 DNA sequence: TGTGCCAGCAGTGAGGGAACCTGGACAGGGGAGACCCAGTACTTC.

The J gene is TRBJ2-2, the V gene TRBV6-6, with D hard to call. V was shortened by 10 bases and J by 8 bases, with 8 bases between the two germline ends. The CDR3 length is 10 residues. Germline CDR1 MNHNY, CDR2 SVGAGI (reference sequence). CDR3 DNA sequence: TGTGCCACCCTGGGGGGGGAGCTGTTTTTT. Its protein is CATLGGELFF.

This sequence joins TRBV19 and TRBJ2-7; perhaps D is TRBD1 or TRBD2 (5 bases each). This CDR3 has 16 amino acids. Trimming took 8 bases from V and 3 from J, leaving 23 bases between them. Germline lookup yields CDR1 LNHDA and CDR2 SQIVND (reference sequence). In DNA form, the CDR3 reads TGTGCCAGTTCGGTGGGGGTGTACTCAGGCTACTACGAGCAGTACTTC. It encodes CASSVGVYSGYYEQYF. Variable domain in full (rest from reference TRBV19 and TRBJ2-7): DGGITQSPKYLFRKEGQNVTLSCEQNLNHDAMYWYRQDPGQGLRLIYYSQIVNDFQKGDIAEGYSVSREKKESFPLTVTSAQKNPTAFYLCASSVGVYSGYYEQYFGPGTRLTVT.

V is TRBV29-1 and J is TRBJ2-1; D could derive from TRBD1 or TRBD2 (5 bases each). Germline lookup yields CDR1 SQVTM and CDR2 ANQGSEA. V dropped 2 bases and J dropped 9 bases, with 11 bases sitting between them. The CDR3 is 12 amino acids. CDR3 sequence: CSVETRGPEQFF. The DNA for the CDR3 is TGCAGCGTTGAAACTCGGGGACCTGAGCAGTTCTTC.

This rearrangement joins TRBV6-5 to TRBJ1-4, with a weak D call TRBD1 (5 bases). Between the trimmed V and J ends, which lost 5 bases and 8 bases, there was a span of 15 bases. CDR1 MNHEY and CDR2 SVGAGI come from the germline V gene. This CDR3 spans 14 amino acids. CDR3 bases: TGTGCCAGCAGTACAGGAGGGTTTGGGGAAAAACTGTTTTTT. This gives the protein CASSTGGFGEKLFF.

The chain couples TRBV7-9 to TRBJ1-4; 9 bases are a match to TRBD1. CDR1 and CDR2 from the germline V gene are SEHNR and FQNEAQ (reference sequence). The CDR3 is 15 residues long. J gave up 5 bases and V 5 bases, and 6 bases lay outside the gene matches. In nucleotides, the CDR3 is TGTGCCAGCAGCCGAAGTGACAGGGGGAATGAAAAACTGTTTTTT. As protein: CASSRSDRGNEKLFF.

The chain carries TRBV19 and TRBJ2-7; 7 nucleotides line up with TRBD2. This CDR3 region has 17 residues. The germline gives CDR1 LNHDA, CDR2 SQIVND (reference sequence). With V trimmed by 4 bases and J by 3 bases, 15 bases remained unmatched. In DNA, the CDR3 is TGTGCCAGTAGTACCACGACTCTGGGAGGGATAGACTACGAGCAGTACTTC. This gives the protein CASSTTTLGGIDYEQYF.

V gene TRBV19 combines with J gene TRBJ2-7; 8 nucleotides match TRBD2. Trimming at V came to 10 bases and at J to 3 bases, leaving 11 bases not matched to a gene. Germline V lookup: CDR1 LNHDA, CDR2 SQIVND (reference sequence). The CDR3 is made up of 14 amino acids. The CDR3 DNA follows: TGTGCCACCCTCGGGGCGGGAGGTAACTACGAGCAGTACTTC. This encodes CATLGAGGNYEQYF.

This chain connects TRBV5-1 to TRBJ1-2; perhaps TRBD1 as D (5 bases). The germline V gene has CDR1 SGHRS and CDR2 YFSETQ. V lost 5 bases and J 5 bases, leaving 16 bases between the germline ends. The CDR3 is 14 residues long. Written as DNA, the CDR3 is TGCGCCAGCAGGAGGCCGGGGACGAGATATGGCTACACCTTC. This gives the protein CASRRPGTRYGYTF.

The CDR3 DNA is TGCGCCAGCAGCCCTACCCAGGGGGCCGGGACTGAAGCTTTCTTT. Translating it yields CASSPTQGAGTEAFF. J is TRBJ1-1 and V is TRBV4-1; TRBD1 aligns across 8 bases. V shed 4 bases and J 5 bases; nucleotides not matched to a gene: 9. CDR3 length: 15 residues. Per the germline V gene, CDR1 is MGHRA and CDR2 is YSYEKL.

The chain recombines TRBV5-5 with TRBJ1-5; 9 bases are shared with TRBD1. Losses at the gene ends were 0 bases for V and 5 bases for J; bases not matched to a gene: 3. Looked up from germline, CDR1 is SGHKS and CDR2 is YYEKEE (reference sequence). The CDR3 has 15 residues. CDR3 sequence reads: CASSLEDRGHQPQHF. CDR3 in DNA: TGTGCCAGCAGCTTGGAGGACAGGGGTCATCAGCCCCAGCATTTT.

This clone was detected only once. J is TRBJ2-5 and V is TRBV5-1; D is possibly TRBD2 (5 bases). The CDR3 is made up of 15 amino acids. Per the germline V gene, CDR1 is SGHRS and CDR2 is YFSETQ. V lost 5 bases to trimming and J lost 5 bases, with 19 bases between them. The CDR3 region has the DNA TGCGCCAGCAGTCCGTCGGCGGGTTCTTGGGAGACCCAGTACTTC. This gives the protein CASSPSAGSWETQYF.

The CDR3 DNA reads TGTGCCAGCAGTTTATTCCTCGGCATGAACACTGAAGCTTTCTTT. Its protein product is CASSLFLGMNTEAFF. V usage is TRBV27 and J usage is TRBJ1-1, with unresolved D. This CDR3 is built from 15 residues. CDR1 and CDR2 (germline): MNHEY, SMNVEV (reference sequence). Trimming removed 1 base from V and 0 bases from J, with 9 bases in between.

This clone appeared a single time. Other nucleotide sequences from this sample produce the same CDR3. J is TRBJ1-1 and V is TRBV28; D is unclear. The V end was cut by 5 bases, the J end by 1 base, with 5 bases between. CDR1 and CDR2 from the germline V gene are MDHEN and SYDVKM. The CDR3 length is 12 residues. The CDR3 is CASSPENTEAFF. CDR3 bases: TGTGCCAGCAGTCCGGAGAACACTGAAGCTTTCTTT.

The CDR3 sequence: CASSPGLVLMDTQYF. In DNA form, the CDR3 reads TGTGCCAGCAGCCCGGGACTAGTTCTTATGGATACGCAGTATTTT. This chain links TRBV9 with TRBJ2-3, with 8 bases aligning to TRBD2. The J segment lost 6 bases and the V segment lost 4 bases, leaving 10 bases of the junction unmatched. Germline-derived CDR1 and CDR2 are SGDLS and YYNGEE. The CDR3 is 15 residues long.

The chain uses TRBV29-1 and TRBJ2-4; D might be TRBD1 (5 bases). Germline V gene data show CDR1 as SQVTM and CDR2 as ANQGSEA. V lost 2 bases to trimming and J lost 8 bases, with 7 bases between them. There are 11 residues in the CDR3. In DNA form, the CDR3 reads TGCAGCGTTGAACGCAGGGACATTCAGTACTTC. Translated: CSVERRDIQYF.

The chain uses TRBV13 and TRBJ2-7, with 13 bases matching TRBD2. Germline-derived CDR1 and CDR2 are PRHDT and FYEKMQ (reference sequence). This CDR3 contains 16 residues. The trim removed 1 base at V and 2 bases at J, leaving 2 bases unmatched. CDR3 amino acids: CASSLETSGRAYEQYF. As DNA, the CDR3 is TGTGCCAGCAGCTTAGAAACTAGCGGGAGGGCCTACGAGCAGTACTTC. Together with reference TRBV13 and TRBJ2-7, the CDR3 gives the full variable domain: AAGVIQSPRHLIKEKRETATLKCYPIPRHDTVYWYQQGPGQDPQFLISFYEKMQSDKGSIPDRFSAQQFSDYHSELNMSSLELGDSALYFCASSLETSGRAYEQYFGPGTRLTVT.

The chain employs TRBV27 and TRBJ2-7, with 7 bases fitting TRBD1. The germline V gene has CDR1 MNHEY and CDR2 SMNVEV (reference sequence). The CDR3 has 14 residues. V gave up 5 bases and J gave up 0 bases; unmatched junction bases: 4. The CDR3 loop reads CASSRQGRSYEQYF. CDR3 sequence (DNA): TGTGCCAGCAGTCGACAGGGACGCTCCTACGAGCAGTACTTC.

The chain carries TRBV29-1 and TRBJ2-6; TRBD2 matches 8 bases. Losses at the gene ends were 3 bases for V and 0 bases for J; bases not matched to a gene: 7. CDR1 and CDR2 from the germline V gene are SQVTM and ANQGSEA. The CDR3 sequence is 17 residues long. CDR3 sequence reads: CSVDGREGNSGANVLTF. The CDR3, as DNA: TGCAGCGTTGACGGGAGGGAGGGGAACTCTGGGGCCAACGTCCTGACTTTC.